This TCR beta chain was captured by sequencing in a study of T cell responses to AZD1222 COVID-19 vaccine. Profiled with immunoSEQ multiplex PCR; TCRdb holds only in-frame clones, not every one. The sample has under 150,000 clones, less than 90% seen once; the top ten hold around 2.4%. V was cut by 1 base and J by 6 bases, with 13 bases left in between. The CDR3 contains 14 residues. Germline assignment: CDR1 LNHNV and CDR2 YYDKDF (reference sequence). Sequencing used peripheral blood, obtained on day 0 of AZD1222 vaccination. The rearrangement uses TRBV15 and TRBJ2-7; possibly TRBD1 for D (5 bases). The sequence was obtained from an adult in good health. CDR3 sequence reads: CATSRGDSPREQYF. CDR3 sequence (DNA): TGTGCCACCAGCAGAGGCGACAGTCCCCGCGAGCAGTACTTC.